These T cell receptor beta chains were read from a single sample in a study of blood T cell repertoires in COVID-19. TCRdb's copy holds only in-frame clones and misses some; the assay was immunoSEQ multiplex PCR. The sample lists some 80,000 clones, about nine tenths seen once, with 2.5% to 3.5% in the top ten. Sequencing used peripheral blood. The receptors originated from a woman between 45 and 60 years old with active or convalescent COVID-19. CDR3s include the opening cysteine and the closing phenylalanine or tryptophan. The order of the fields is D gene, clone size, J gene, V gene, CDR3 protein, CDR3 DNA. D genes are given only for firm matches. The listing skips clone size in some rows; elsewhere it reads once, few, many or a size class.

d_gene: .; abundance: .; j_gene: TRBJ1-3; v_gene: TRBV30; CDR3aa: CAWSRQSNSGNTIYF; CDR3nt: TGTGCCTGGAGTAGACAGAGTAATTCTGGAAACACCATATATTTT
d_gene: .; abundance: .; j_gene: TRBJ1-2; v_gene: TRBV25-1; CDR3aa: CASSEQGTYGYTF; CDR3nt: TGTGCCAGCAGTGAGCAGGGGACCTATGGCTACACCTTC
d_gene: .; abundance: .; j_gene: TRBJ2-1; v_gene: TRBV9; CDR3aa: CASSVGGANNEQFF; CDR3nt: TGTGCCAGCAGCGTAGGCGGGGCTAACAATGAGCAGTTCTTC
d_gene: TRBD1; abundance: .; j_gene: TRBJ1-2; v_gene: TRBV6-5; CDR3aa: CASQGVYGYTF; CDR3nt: TGTGCCAGCCAGGGGGTTTATGGCTACACCTTC
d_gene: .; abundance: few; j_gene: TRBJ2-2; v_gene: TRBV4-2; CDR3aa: CASSQEFDTGELFF; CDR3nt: TGTGCCAGCAGCCAAGAATTCGACACCGGGGAGCTGTTTTTT
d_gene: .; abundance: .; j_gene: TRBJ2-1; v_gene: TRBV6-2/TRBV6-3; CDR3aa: CASSLGDNWRNEQFF; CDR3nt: TGTGCCAGCAGTCTCGGGGATAATTGGAGGAATGAGCAGTTCTTC
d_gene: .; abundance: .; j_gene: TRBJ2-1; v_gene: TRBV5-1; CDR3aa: CASSPSYNEQFF; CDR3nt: TGCGCCAGCAGCCCCAGCTACAATGAGCAGTTCTTC
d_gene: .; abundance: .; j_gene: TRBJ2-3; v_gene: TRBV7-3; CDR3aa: CASSLFSGAAADTQYF; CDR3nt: TGTGCCAGCAGCTTATTCTCCGGTGCGGCGGCAGATACGCAGTATTTT
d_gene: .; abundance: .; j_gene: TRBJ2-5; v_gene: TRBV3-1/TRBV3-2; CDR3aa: CASSHPPVETQYF; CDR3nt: TGTGCCAGCAGCCATCCCCCCGTTGAGACCCAGTACTTC
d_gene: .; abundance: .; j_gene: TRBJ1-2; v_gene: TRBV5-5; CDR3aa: CASSLGGPPDYGYTF; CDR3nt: TGTGCCAGCAGCTTGGGGGGGCCGCCTGACTATGGCTACACCTTC
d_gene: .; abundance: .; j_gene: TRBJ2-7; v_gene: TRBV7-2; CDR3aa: CASSLVEQGPYEQYF; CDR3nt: TGTGCCAGCAGCTTAGTCGAACAGGGCCCCTACGAGCAGTACTTC
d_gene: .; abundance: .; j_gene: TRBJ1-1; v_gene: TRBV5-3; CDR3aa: CARSWHGMNTEAFF; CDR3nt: TGTGCCAGAAGCTGGCATGGCATGAACACTGAAGCTTTCTTT
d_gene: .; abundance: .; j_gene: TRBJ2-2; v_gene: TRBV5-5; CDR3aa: CASSLQGLANTGELFF; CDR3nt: TGTGCCAGCAGCCTCCAGGGTCTCGCGAACACCGGGGAGCTGTTTTTT
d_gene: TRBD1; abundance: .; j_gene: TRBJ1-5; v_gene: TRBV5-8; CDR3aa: CASSLGQGSNQPQHF; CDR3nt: TGTGCCAGCAGCTTGGGACAGGGTTCCAATCAGCCCCAGCATTTT
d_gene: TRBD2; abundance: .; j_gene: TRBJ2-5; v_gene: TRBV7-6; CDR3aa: CASSLAASGYQETQYF; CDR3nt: TGTGCCAGCAGCTTAGCCGCTAGCGGGTACCAAGAGACCCAGTACTTC
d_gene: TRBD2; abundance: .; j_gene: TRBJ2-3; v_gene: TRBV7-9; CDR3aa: CASSRYGLAEADTQYF; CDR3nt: TGTGCCAGCAGCCGTTATGGACTAGCGGAGGCAGATACGCAGTATTTT
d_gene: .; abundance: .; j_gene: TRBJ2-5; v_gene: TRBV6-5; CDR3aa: CASMRGLGETQYF; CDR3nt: TGTGCCAGCATGCGGGGTTTGGGAGAGACCCAGTACTTC
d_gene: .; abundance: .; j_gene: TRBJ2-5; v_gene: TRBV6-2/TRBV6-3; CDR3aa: CASSRRGAVQETQYF; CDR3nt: TGTGCCAGCAGCCGGAGGGGAGCGGTCCAAGAGACCCAGTACTTC
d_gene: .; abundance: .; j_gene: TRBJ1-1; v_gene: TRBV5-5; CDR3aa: CASSPRSGGTSYTEAFF; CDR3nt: TGTGCCAGCAGCCCCCGATCTGGGGGCACCTCGTACACTGAAGCTTTCTTT
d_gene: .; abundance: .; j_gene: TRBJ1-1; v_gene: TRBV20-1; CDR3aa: CSVPGEAFF; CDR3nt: TGCAGTGTCCCGGGAGAAGCTTTCTTT
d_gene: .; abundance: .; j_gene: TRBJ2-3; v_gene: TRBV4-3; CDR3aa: CASSQDSVGVDTQYF; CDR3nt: TGCGCCAGCAGCCAAGACAGCGTCGGGGTAGATACGCAGTATTTT
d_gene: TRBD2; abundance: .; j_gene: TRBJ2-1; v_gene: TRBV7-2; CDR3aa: CASSSGLAGGGEQFF; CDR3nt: TGTGCCAGCAGCTCCGGACTAGCGGGGGGTGGAGAGCAGTTCTTC
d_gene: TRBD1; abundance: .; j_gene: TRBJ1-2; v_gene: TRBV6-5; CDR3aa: CASSTRDRGGGYTF; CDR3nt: TGTGCCAGCAGTACCCGGGACAGGGGAGGCGGCTACACCTTC
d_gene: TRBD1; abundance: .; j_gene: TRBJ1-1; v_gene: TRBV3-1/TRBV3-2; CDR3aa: CASSQGDRGAEAFF; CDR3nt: TGTGCCAGCAGCCAAGGTGACAGGGGGGCTGAAGCTTTCTTT
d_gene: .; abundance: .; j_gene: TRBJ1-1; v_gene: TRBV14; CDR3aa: CASSLLGTEAFF; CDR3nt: TGTGCCAGCAGCCTTCTAGGAACCGAAGCTTTCTTT